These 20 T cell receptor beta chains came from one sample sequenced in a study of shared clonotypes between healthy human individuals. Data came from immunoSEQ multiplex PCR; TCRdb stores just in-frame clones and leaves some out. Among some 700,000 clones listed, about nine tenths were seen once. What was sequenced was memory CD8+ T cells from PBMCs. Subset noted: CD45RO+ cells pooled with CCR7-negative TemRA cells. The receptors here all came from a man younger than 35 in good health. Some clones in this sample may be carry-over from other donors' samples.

The chain's CDR3 is CASSPLRTESSYEQYF. CDR3 sequence (DNA): TGCGCCAGCAGCCCGCTCCGGACAGAAAGCTCCTACGAGCAGTACTTC. The chain carries TRBV4-1 and TRBJ2-7; D perhaps matches TRBD1 (6 bases). Germline-derived CDR1 and CDR2 are MGHRA and YSYEKL. CDR3 size: 16 residues. Trimming removed 4 bases at V and 0 bases at J, with 16 bases between.

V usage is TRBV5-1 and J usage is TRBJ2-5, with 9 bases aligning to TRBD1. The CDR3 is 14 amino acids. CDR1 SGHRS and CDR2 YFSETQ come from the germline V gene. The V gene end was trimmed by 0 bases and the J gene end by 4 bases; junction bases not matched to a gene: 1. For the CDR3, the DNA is TGCGCCAGCAGCTTGGAGACAGGGGGAGAGACCCAGTACTTC. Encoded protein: CASSLETGGETQYF.

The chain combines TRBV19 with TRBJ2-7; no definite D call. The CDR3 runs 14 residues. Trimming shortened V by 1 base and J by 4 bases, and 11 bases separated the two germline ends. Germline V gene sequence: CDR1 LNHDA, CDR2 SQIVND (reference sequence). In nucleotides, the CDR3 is TGTGCCAGTAGTATAGGTAGCTCCCGGTACGAGCAGTACTTC. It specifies CASSIGSSRYEQYF. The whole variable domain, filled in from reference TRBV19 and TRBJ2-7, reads DGGITQSPKYLFRKEGQNVTLSCEQNLNHDAMYWYRQDPGQGLRLIYYSQIVNDFQKGDIAEGYSVSREKKESFPLTVTSAQKNPTAFYLCASSIGSSRYEQYFGPGTRLTVT.

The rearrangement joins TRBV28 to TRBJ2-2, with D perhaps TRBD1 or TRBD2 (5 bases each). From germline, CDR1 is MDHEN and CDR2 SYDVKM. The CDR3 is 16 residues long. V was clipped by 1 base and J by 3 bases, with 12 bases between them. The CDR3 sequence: CASSLFRDGHTGELFF. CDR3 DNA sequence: TGTGCCAGCAGTTTATTTCGGGACGGACACACCGGGGAGCTGTTTTTT. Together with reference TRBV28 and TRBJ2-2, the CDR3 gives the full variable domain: DVKVTQSSRYLVKRTGEKVFLECVQDMDHENMFWYRQDPGLGLRLIYFSYDVKMKEKGDIPEGYSVSREKKERFSLILESASTNQTSMYLCASSLFRDGHTGELFFGEGSRLTVL.

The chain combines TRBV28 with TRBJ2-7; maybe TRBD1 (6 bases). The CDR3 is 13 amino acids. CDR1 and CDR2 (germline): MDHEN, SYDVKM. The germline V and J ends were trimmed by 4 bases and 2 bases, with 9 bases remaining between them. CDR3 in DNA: TGTGCCAGCAGTTGGGACATCACCTACGAGCAGTACTTC. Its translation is CASSWDITYEQYF.

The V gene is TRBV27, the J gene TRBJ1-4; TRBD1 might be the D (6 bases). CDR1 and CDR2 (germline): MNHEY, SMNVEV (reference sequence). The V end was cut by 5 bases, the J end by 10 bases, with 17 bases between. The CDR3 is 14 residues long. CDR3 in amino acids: CASSVFHRDGKLFF. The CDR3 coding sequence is TGTGCCAGCAGTGTCTTCCACAGGGATGGAAAACTGTTTTTT. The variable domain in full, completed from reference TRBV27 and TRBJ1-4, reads EAQVTQNPRYLITVTGKKLTVTCSQNMNHEYMSWYRQDPGLGLRQIYYSMNVEVTDKGDVPEGYKVSRKEKRNFPLILESPSPNQTSLYFCASSVFHRDGKLFFGSGTQLSVL.

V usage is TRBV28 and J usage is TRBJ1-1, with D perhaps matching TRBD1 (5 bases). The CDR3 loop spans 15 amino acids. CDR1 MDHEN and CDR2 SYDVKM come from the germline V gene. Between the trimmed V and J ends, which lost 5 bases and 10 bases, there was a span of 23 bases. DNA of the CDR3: TGTGCCAGCAGTCTAGGCGACAGCCCCTTCAACCGAGCTTTCTTT. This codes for CASSLGDSPFNRAFF.

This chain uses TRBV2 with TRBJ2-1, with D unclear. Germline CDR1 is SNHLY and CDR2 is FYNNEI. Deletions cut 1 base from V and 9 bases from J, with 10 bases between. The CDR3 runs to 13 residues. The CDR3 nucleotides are TGTGCCAGCAGTGAAGGGACGTCAGTTGAGCAGTTCTTC. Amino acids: CASSEGTSVEQFF.

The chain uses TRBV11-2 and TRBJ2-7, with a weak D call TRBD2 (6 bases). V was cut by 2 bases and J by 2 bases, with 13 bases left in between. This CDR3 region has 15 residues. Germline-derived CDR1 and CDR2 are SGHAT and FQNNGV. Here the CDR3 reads CASSLYLEGPYEQYF. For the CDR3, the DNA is TGTGCCAGCAGCTTATACCTGGAGGGCCCCTACGAGCAGTACTTC.

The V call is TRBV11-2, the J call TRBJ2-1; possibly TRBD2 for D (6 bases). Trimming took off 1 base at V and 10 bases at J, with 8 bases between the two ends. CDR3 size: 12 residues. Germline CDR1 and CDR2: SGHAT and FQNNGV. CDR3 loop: CASSLGSGEQFF. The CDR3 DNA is TGTGCCAGCAGCTTAGGAAGCGGGGAGCAGTTCTTC.

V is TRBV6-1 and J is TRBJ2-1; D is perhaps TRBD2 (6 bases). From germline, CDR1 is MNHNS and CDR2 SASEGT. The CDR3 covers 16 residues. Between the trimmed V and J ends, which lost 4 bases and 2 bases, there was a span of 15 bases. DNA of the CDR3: TGTGCCAGCAGTGTAGAGGGACTCGATACCTACAATGAGCAGTTCTTC. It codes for CASSVEGLDTYNEQFF.

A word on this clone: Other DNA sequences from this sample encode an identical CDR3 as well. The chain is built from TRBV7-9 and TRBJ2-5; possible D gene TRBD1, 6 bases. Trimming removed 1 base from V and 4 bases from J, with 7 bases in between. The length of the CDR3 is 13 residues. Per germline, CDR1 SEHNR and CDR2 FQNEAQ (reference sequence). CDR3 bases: TGTGCCAGCAGCTTAGGACAGGTAGAGACCCAGTACTTC. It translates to CASSLGQVETQYF.

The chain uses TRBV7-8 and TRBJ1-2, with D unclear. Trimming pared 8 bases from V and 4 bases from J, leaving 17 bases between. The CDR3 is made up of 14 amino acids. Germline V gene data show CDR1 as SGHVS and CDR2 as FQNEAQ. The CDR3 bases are TGTGCCAGCCTAGCTAGGGATCGGGGCTATGGCTACACCTTC. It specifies CASLARDRGYGYTF.

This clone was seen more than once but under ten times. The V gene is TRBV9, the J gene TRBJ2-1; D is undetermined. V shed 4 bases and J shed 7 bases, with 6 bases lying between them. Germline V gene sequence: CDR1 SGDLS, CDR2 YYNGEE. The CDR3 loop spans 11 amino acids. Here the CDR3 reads CASSPSNEQFF. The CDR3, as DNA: TGTGCCAGCAGCCCGAGTAATGAGCAGTTCTTC. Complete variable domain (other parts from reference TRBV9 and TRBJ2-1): DSGVTQTPKHLITATGQRVTLRCSPRSGDLSVYWYQQSLDQGLQFLIQYYNGEERAKGNILERFSAQQFPDLHSELNLSSLELGDSALYFCASSPSNEQFFGPGTRLTVL.

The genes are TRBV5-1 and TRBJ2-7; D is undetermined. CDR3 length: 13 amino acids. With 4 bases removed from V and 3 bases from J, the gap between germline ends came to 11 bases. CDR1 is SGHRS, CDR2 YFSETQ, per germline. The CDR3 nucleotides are TGCGCCAGCAGCCCGGATGGGGTCTACGAGCAGTACTTC. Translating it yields CASSPDGVYEQYF.

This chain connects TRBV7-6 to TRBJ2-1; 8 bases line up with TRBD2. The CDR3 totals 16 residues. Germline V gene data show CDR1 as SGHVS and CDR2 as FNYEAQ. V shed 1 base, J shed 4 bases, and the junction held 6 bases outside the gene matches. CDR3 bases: TGTGCCAGCAGCTTAGAAGCCGGACTAGCTTACAATGAGCAGTTCTTC. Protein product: CASSLEAGLAYNEQFF.

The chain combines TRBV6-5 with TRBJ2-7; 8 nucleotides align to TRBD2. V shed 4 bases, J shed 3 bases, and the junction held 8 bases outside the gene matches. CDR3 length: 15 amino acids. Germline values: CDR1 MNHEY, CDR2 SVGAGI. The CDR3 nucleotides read TGTGCCAGCAGTTCGGGTAGGGCGGGAGGCTACGAGCAGTACTTC. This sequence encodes CASSSGRAGGYEQYF.

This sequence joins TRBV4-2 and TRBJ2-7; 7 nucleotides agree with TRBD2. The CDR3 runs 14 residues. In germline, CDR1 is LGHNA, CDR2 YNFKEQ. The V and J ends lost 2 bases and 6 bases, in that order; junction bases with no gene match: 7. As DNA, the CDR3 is TGTGCCAGCAGCCAAAGTCTGGGACTATCCGAGCAGTACTTC. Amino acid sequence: CASSQSLGLSEQYF.

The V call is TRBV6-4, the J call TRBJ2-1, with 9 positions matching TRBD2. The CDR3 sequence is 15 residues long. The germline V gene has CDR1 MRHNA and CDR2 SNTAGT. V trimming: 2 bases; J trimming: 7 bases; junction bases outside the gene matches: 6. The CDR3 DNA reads TGTGCCAGCAGTGACGCGGGAGGGCCTCTTAATGAGCAGTTCTTC. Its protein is CASSDAGGPLNEQFF.

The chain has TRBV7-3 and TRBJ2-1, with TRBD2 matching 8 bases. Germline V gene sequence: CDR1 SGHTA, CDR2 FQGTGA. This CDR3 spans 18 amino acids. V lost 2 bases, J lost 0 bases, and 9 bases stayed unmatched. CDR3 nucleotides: TGTGCCAGCAGCTTATATATCCCTAGCGGGTTCTCCTACAATGAGCAGTTCTTC. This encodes CASSLYIPSGFSYNEQFF.